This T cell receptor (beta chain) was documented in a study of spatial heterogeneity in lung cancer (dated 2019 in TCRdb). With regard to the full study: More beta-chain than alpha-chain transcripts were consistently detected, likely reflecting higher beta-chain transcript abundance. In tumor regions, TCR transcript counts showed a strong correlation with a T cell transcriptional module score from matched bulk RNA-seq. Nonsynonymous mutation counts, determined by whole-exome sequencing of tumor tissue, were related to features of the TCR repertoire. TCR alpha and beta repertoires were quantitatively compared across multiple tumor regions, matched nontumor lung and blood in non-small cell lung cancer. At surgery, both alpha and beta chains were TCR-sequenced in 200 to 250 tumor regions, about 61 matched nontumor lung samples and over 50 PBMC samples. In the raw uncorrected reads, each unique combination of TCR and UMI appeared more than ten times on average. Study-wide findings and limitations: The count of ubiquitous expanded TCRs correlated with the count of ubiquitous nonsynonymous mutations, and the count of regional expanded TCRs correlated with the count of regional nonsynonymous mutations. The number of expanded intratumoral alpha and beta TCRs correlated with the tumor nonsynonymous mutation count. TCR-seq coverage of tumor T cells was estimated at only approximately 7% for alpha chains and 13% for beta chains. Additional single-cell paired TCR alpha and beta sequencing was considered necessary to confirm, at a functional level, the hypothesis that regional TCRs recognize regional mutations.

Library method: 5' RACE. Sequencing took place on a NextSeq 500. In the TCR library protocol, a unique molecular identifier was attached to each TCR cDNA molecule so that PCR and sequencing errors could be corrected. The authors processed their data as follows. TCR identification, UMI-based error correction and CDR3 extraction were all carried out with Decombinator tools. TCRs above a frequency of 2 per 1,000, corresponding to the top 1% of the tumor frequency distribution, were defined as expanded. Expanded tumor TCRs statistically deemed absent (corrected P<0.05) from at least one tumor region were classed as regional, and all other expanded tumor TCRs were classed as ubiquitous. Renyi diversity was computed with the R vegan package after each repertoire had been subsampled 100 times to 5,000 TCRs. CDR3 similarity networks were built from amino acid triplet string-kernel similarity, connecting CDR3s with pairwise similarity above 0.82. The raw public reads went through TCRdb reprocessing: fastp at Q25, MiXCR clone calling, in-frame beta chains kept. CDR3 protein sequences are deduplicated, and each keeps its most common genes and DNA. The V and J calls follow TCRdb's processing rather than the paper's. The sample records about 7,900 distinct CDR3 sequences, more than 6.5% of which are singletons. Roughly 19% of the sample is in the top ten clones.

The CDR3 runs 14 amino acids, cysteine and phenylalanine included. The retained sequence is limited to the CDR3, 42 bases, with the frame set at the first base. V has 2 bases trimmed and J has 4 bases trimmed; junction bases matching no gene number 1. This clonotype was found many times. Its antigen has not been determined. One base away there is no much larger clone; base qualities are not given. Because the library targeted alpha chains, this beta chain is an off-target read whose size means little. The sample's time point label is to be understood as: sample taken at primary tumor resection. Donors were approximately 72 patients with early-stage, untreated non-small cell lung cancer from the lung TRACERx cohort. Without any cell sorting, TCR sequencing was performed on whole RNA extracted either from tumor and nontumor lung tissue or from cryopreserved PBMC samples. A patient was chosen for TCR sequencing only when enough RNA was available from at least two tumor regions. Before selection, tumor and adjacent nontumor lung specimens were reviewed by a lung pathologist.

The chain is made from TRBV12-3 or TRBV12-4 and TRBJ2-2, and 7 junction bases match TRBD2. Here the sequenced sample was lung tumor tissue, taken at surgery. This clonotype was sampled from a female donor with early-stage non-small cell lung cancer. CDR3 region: CASSLSGGTGELFF. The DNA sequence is TGTGCCAGCAGTTTATCGGGAGGCACCGGGGAGCTGTTTTTT.